Listed below are T cell receptor beta chains from one sample, sequenced in a study of beta chain features in type 1 diabetes. The table came from immunoSEQ multiplex PCR; TCRdb's copy has only in-frame clones and leaves some out. The data show 300,000 to 350,000 clones, roughly 12% seen once. The sequencing input was naive CD4+ T cells from blood. Receptor source: a woman aged 18-30 years with type 1 diabetes. Each CDR3 is given with its conserved first and last residue. D genes are given only for firm matches. The size entry is marked missing in some rows and otherwise reads once, few, many or a size class.

d_call: -; v_call: TRBV9; j_call: TRBJ1-2; clone_size: -; cdr3_nt: TGTGCCAGCAGCGTAGGAACAGGGACCCTCTCTAACTATGGCTACACCTTC; cdr3_aa: CASSVGTGTLSNYGYTF
d_call: TRBD2; v_call: TRBV5-1; j_call: TRBJ2-7; clone_size: few; cdr3_nt: TGCGCCAGCAGCCAAAAGACTTTAGCGGGACCCTACGAGCAGTACTTC; cdr3_aa: CASSQKTLAGPYEQYF
d_call: TRBD1; v_call: TRBV7-2; j_call: TRBJ2-7; clone_size: -; cdr3_nt: TGTGCCAGCATCAGCACAGACAGGGGGATCTACGAGCAGTACTTC; cdr3_aa: CASISTDRGIYEQYF
d_call: -; v_call: TRBV7-3; j_call: TRBJ2-7; clone_size: -; cdr3_nt: TGTGCCAGCAGCCCCAAGCGGATACAGGGATCGGGCGACGAGCAGTACTTC; cdr3_aa: CASSPKRIQGSGDEQYF
d_call: -; v_call: TRBV7-2; j_call: TRBJ2-2; clone_size: -; cdr3_nt: TGTGCCAGCAGCTCCCGACAGCCCTTGAACACCGGGGAGCTGTTTTTT; cdr3_aa: CASSSRQPLNTGELFF
d_call: TRBD2; v_call: TRBV29-1; j_call: TRBJ2-7; clone_size: few; cdr3_nt: TGCAGCGTTGAAGATCGGGGCGGGAGTGGGTCCTACGAGCAGTACTTC; cdr3_aa: CSVEDRGGSGSYEQYF
d_call: TRBD2; v_call: TRBV25-1; j_call: TRBJ2-1; clone_size: few; cdr3_nt: TGTGCCAGCAGTGAAGTGGCGGGAGGGTTAGGAAATGAGCAGTTCTTC; cdr3_aa: CASSEVAGGLGNEQFF
d_call: -; v_call: TRBV7-2; j_call: TRBJ2-3; clone_size: few; cdr3_nt: TGTGCCAGCAGCTTCCACGGGGTGAATACGCAGTATTTT; cdr3_aa: CASSFHGVNTQYF
d_call: -; v_call: TRBV11-2; j_call: TRBJ1-3; clone_size: -; cdr3_nt: TGTGCCAGCAGCCCCCCGGTTAGCCGGGCCTCAGGGAACACCATATATTTT; cdr3_aa: CASSPPVSRASGNTIYF
d_call: TRBD2; v_call: TRBV5-4; j_call: TRBJ2-1; clone_size: few; cdr3_nt: TGTGCCAGCAGCCGGGAGGGCTCACCTCGGATCAATGAGCAGTTCTTC; cdr3_aa: CASSREGSPRINEQFF
d_call: -; v_call: TRBV7-2; j_call: TRBJ2-7; clone_size: -; cdr3_nt: TGTGCCAGCAGCTCTCGTCACAGGGATCATACCTACGAGCAGTACTTC; cdr3_aa: CASSSRHRDHTYEQYF
d_call: -; v_call: TRBV5-1; j_call: TRBJ1-1; clone_size: few; cdr3_nt: TGCGCCAGCAGCTTGAGTCTGCAGGGGAACACTGAAGCTTTCTTT; cdr3_aa: CASSLSLQGNTEAFF
d_call: TRBD2; v_call: TRBV7-2; j_call: TRBJ2-5; clone_size: -; cdr3_nt: TGTGCCAGCAGCTTAGCGGGATTCGGGGGGGAGACCCAGTACTTC; cdr3_aa: CASSLAGFGGETQYF
d_call: -; v_call: TRBV6-5; j_call: TRBJ1-2; clone_size: few; cdr3_nt: TGTGCCAGCAGCCCGGACAGAACCTCCCGGAGCTACACCTTC; cdr3_aa: CASSPDRTSRSYTF
d_call: TRBD2; v_call: TRBV18; j_call: TRBJ2-7; clone_size: -; cdr3_nt: TGTGCCAGCTCACCCCTAGCGGGAAACGAGCAGTACTTC; cdr3_aa: CASSPLAGNEQYF
d_call: -; v_call: TRBV7-9; j_call: TRBJ1-2; clone_size: few; cdr3_nt: TGTGCCAGCAGCTTACCCCTAGACAGATTCTATGGCTACACCTTC; cdr3_aa: CASSLPLDRFYGYTF
d_call: TRBD1; v_call: TRBV11-2; j_call: TRBJ1-2; clone_size: -; cdr3_nt: TGTGCCAGCAGCTGGACAGGCGGGGCTGGCTATGGCTACACCTTC; cdr3_aa: CASSWTGGAGYGYTF
d_call: TRBD2; v_call: TRBV2; j_call: TRBJ2-3; clone_size: few; cdr3_nt: TGTGCCAGCAGTGGACTAGCGGATAACACAGATACGCAGTATTTT; cdr3_aa: CASSGLADNTDTQYF
d_call: -; v_call: TRBV5-6; j_call: TRBJ1-1; clone_size: few; cdr3_nt: TGTGCCAGCACCCTCCTCCCCGGGAAGAACACTGAAGCTTTCTTT; cdr3_aa: CASTLLPGKNTEAFF
d_call: -; v_call: TRBV18; j_call: TRBJ2-3; clone_size: -; cdr3_nt: TGTGCCAGCTCACCAAACCCCGGAACAGGGCTGGCAGATACGCAGTATTTT; cdr3_aa: CASSPNPGTGLADTQYF
d_call: TRBD2; v_call: TRBV30; j_call: TRBJ2-3; clone_size: few; cdr3_nt: TGTGCCTGCCAAGCGGGCGAGCGGGATTCCACAGATACGCAGTATTTT; cdr3_aa: CACQAGERDSTDTQYF
d_call: TRBD1; v_call: TRBV6-5; j_call: TRBJ1-2; clone_size: -; cdr3_nt: TGTGCCAGCAGTCGACAGGGCCGGTATGGCTACACCTTC; cdr3_aa: CASSRQGRYGYTF